This T cell receptor (beta chain) was documented in a study of blood T cell repertoires in COVID-19. Across the whole study: Material from acute and convalescent COVID-19 was sourced from the United States, Italy and Spain. In each case, the material was cDNA or gDNA derived from T cells, B-cell-depleted T cells, or PBMCs.

How the authors handled the data: Scientists estimated how many nucleated cells there were by amplifying reference gene primers. Sequencing used immunoSEQ multiplex PCR; TCRdb keeps in-frame clones, though not all of them. V and J calls and clone size are as listed in that table; D and trimming were resolved from the DNA. The repertoire holds some 37,000 clones, about 86% seen once, with around a fifth in the top ten. Input material: peripheral blood. The sequence was collected from a man in his fifties or sixties in a cohort sampled during active COVID-19.

In DNA form, the CDR3 reads TGCGCCAGCAGCCGGGTGGGCGGGGGTACAGGGGGTGAAAAACTGTTTTTT. Translating it yields CASSRVGGGTGGEKLFF. The chain combines TRBV4-1 with TRBJ1-4; 8 bases fit TRBD1. V shed 4 bases and J 7 bases; nucleotides not matched to a gene: 14. Germline CDR1 is MGHRA and CDR2 is YSYEKL. The CDR3 is 17 residues long.